This T cell receptor (beta chain) was recovered during a study of blood T cell repertoires in COVID-19. Study-wide context: PBMCs, B-cell-depleted T cells, or T cells were the source of the cDNA or gDNA that made up the material.

Trimming took 4 bases from V and 5 from J; bases not matched to a gene: 7. The CDR3 runs to 17 residues. Germline CDR1 and CDR2: SGHTA and FQGTGA. In the authors' methods: The assay estimated nucleated cells by amplifying reference gene primers. The repertoire was sequenced with immunoSEQ multiplex PCR; TCRdb's copy has only in-frame clones and lacks some. The V and J calls and clone size are taken from that table; D and trimming were inferred from the DNA. The sample records over 200,000 clones, approximately 86% being singletons. The TCR originated in a woman aged 30 to 39 who had recovered from COVID-19. Sequencing input: peripheral blood. The V call is TRBV7-3, the J call TRBJ2-3, with 15 bases fitting TRBD2. DNA of the CDR3: TGTGCCAGCAGCTCCGGGACTAGCGGGGGGTTTGGAGATACGCAGTATTTT. It codes for CASSSGTSGGFGDTQYF.